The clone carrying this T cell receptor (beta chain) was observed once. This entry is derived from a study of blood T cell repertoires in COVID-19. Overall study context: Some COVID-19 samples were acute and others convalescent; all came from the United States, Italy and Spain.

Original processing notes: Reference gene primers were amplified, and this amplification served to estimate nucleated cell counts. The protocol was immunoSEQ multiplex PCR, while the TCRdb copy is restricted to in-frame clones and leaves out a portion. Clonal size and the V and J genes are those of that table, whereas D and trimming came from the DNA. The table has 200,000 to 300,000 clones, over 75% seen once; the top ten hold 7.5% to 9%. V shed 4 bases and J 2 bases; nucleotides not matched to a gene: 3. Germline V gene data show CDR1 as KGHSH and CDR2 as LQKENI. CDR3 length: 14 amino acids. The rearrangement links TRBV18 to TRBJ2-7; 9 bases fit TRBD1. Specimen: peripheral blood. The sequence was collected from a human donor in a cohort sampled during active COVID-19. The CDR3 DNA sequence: TGTGCCAGCTCACGGACAGGGGTCCCCTACGAGCAGTACTTC. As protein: CASSRTGVPYEQYF.